Listed here is a single T cell receptor (beta chain). Per the original methods: Amplification from reference gene primers served as the basis for estimated nucleated cell counts. Clones were read by immunoSEQ multiplex PCR, and TCRdb kept only the in-frame ones, dropping some. The V and J calls and clone size come from that table; D and trimming were worked out from the DNA. The sample consists of 240,000 or so clones, around 88% of them appearing once. CDR1 and CDR2 from the germline V gene are SGDLS and YYNGEE. V lost 0 bases, J lost 3 bases, and 9 bases lay in between. This CDR3 is 14 amino acids long. These data belong to a study of blood T cell repertoires in COVID-19. In the study overall: The samples span acute and convalescent COVID-19 from the United States, Italy and Spain. PBMCs, B-cell-depleted T cells, or T cells provided the cDNA or gDNA that made up the material.

This clonotype was obtained from a woman in her twenties or thirties who had recovered from COVID-19. The chain uses TRBV9 and TRBJ1-2, with a weak D call TRBD1 (5 bases). Source material: peripheral blood. The CDR3 DNA sequence: TGTGCCAGCAGCGTAGTCGAAGGGGACTATGGCTACACCTTC. Translation: CASSVVEGDYGYTF.